The rows below give T cell receptor beta chains drawn from one sample of a study of blood T cell repertoires in COVID-19. TCRdb's table, derived via immunoSEQ multiplex PCR, lists solely in-frame clones and lacks some. The table includes about 170,000 clones, approximately 86% detected once. The specimen was peripheral blood. Every receptor here comes from a man aged 70-80 years with acute or convalescent COVID-19. Each CDR3 is given with its conserved first and last residue. D genes are given only for firm matches. The size field is filled for only some rows; it gives once, few, many or a size class.

CDR3 protein: CASSPGRETQYF
CDR3 DNA: TGTGCCAGCAGTCCGGGGAGAGAGACCCAGTACTTC
D gene: -
clone size: -
V gene: TRBV6-5
J gene: TRBJ2-5

CDR3 protein: CASSQGSSGSTDTQYF
CDR3 DNA: TGTGCCAGCAGCCAAGGATCTAGCGGGAGTACAGATACGCAGTATTTT
D gene: TRBD2
clone size: -
V gene: TRBV14
J gene: TRBJ2-3

CDR3 protein: CASSLGGARANVLTF
CDR3 DNA: TGTGCCAGCAGCCTTGGGGGGGCCCGGGCCAACGTCCTGACTTTC
D gene: -
clone size: -
V gene: TRBV28
J gene: TRBJ2-6

CDR3 protein: CASSQVRGRQPQHF
CDR3 DNA: TGTGCCAGCAGCCAGGTCAGGGGGAGGCAGCCCCAGCATTTT
D gene: TRBD1
clone size: -
V gene: TRBV6-5
J gene: TRBJ1-5

CDR3 protein: CASSWQREGTGELFF
CDR3 DNA: TGTGCCAGCAGCTGGCAGCGGGAGGGCACCGGGGAGCTGTTTTTT
D gene: TRBD2
clone size: -
V gene: TRBV5-4
J gene: TRBJ2-2

CDR3 protein: CASSWGPVGGSSYNEQFF
CDR3 DNA: TGTGCCAGCAGTTGGGGGCCCGTAGGGGGTAGCTCCTACAATGAGCAGTTCTTC
D gene: -
clone size: few
V gene: TRBV28
J gene: TRBJ2-1

CDR3 protein: CASSESAPGEGYEQYF
CDR3 DNA: TGTGCCAGCAGTGAATCGGCCCCTGGGGAGGGATACGAGCAGTACTTC
D gene: TRBD2
clone size: -
V gene: TRBV6-1
J gene: TRBJ2-7

CDR3 protein: CATSDASGGNEQFF
CDR3 DNA: TGTGCCACCAGTGATGCCAGTGGCGGCAATGAGCAGTTCTTC
D gene: -
clone size: -
V gene: TRBV24-1
J gene: TRBJ2-1

CDR3 protein: CASSPQTGKVNEKLFF
CDR3 DNA: TGCGCCAGCAGCCCCCAGACAGGGAAGGTTAATGAAAAACTGTTTTTT
D gene: TRBD1
clone size: -
V gene: TRBV5-1
J gene: TRBJ1-4

CDR3 protein: CASSSRDRDVTEAFF
CDR3 DNA: TGTGCCAGCAGCTCACGGGACAGGGATGTTACTGAAGCTTTCTTT
D gene: TRBD1
clone size: -
V gene: TRBV7-8
J gene: TRBJ1-1

CDR3 protein: CATSRDRMGRGNGYTF
CDR3 DNA: TGTGCCACCAGCAGAGATCGGATGGGTCGAGGGAATGGCTACACCTTC
D gene: -
clone size: -
V gene: TRBV15
J gene: TRBJ1-2

CDR3 protein: CASLDRGGNTIYF
CDR3 DNA: TGTGCCAGTCTAGACAGGGGCGGAAACACCATATATTTT
D gene: TRBD1
clone size: -
V gene: TRBV2
J gene: TRBJ1-3

CDR3 protein: CASSQESGRNKQYF
CDR3 DNA: TGTGCCAGCAGCCAAGAGAGCGGGAGAAATAAGCAGTACTTC
D gene: TRBD2
clone size: once
V gene: TRBV3-1/TRBV3-2
J gene: TRBJ2-7

CDR3 protein: CASKGGKTEAFF
CDR3 DNA: TGCGCCAGCAAGGGGGGGAAGACTGAAGCTTTCTTT
D gene: -
clone size: -
V gene: TRBV5-1
J gene: TRBJ1-1

CDR3 protein: CASRDRGRHYGTQYF
CDR3 DNA: TGCGCCAGCAGGGACAGGGGTAGACATTATGGGACCCAGTACTTC
D gene: TRBD1
clone size: -
V gene: TRBV10-1
J gene: TRBJ2-5

CDR3 protein: CASSRSVGLNQPQHF
CDR3 DNA: TGTGCCAGCAGTAGAAGCGTGGGACTCAATCAGCCCCAGCATTTT
D gene: -
clone size: -
V gene: TRBV2
J gene: TRBJ1-5

CDR3 protein: CASSRLRGYTDTQYF
CDR3 DNA: TGTGCCAGCAGCCGTCTCAGGGGGTACACAGATACGCAGTATTTT
D gene: TRBD1
clone size: -
V gene: TRBV6-5
J gene: TRBJ2-3

CDR3 protein: CASSLYSGNSPLHF
CDR3 DNA: TGTGCCAGCAGTTTATACAGCGGTAATTCACCCCTCCACTTT
D gene: -
clone size: few
V gene: TRBV28
J gene: TRBJ1-6

CDR3 protein: CASSPGRGLYTGELFF
CDR3 DNA: TGTGCCAGCAGCCCCGGGAGGGGGTTGTACACCGGGGAGCTGTTTTTT
D gene: TRBD2
clone size: -
V gene: TRBV5-4
J gene: TRBJ2-2

CDR3 protein: CASSSTDISYEQYF
CDR3 DNA: TGCGCCAGCAGCTCGACAGACATCTCCTACGAGCAGTACTTC
D gene: -
clone size: -
V gene: TRBV5-1
J gene: TRBJ2-7

CDR3 protein: CASSSGLNQETQYF
CDR3 DNA: TGTGCCAGCTCATCGGGTTTGAACCAAGAGACCCAGTACTTC
D gene: -
clone size: -
V gene: TRBV18
J gene: TRBJ2-5

CDR3 protein: CASSRARDTEAFF
CDR3 DNA: TGTGCCAGCTCCCGGGCGCGGGACACTGAAGCTTTCTTT
D gene: -
clone size: -
V gene: TRBV2
J gene: TRBJ1-1

CDR3 protein: CASSFPSGGRSDRANYGYTF
CDR3 DNA: TGTGCCAGCAGTTTCCCTTCGGGTGGGAGATCGGATAGAGCTAACTATGGCTACACCTTC
D gene: -
clone size: few
V gene: TRBV28
J gene: TRBJ1-2

CDR3 protein: CASSVDSGTYEQYF
CDR3 DNA: TGTGCCAGCAGCGTAGATAGCGGAACCTACGAGCAGTACTTC
D gene: -
clone size: -
V gene: TRBV9
J gene: TRBJ2-7

CDR3 protein: CASSLNSWGGYGYTF
CDR3 DNA: TGTGCCAGCAGTTTAAACTCATGGGGGGGTTATGGCTACACCTTC
D gene: -
clone size: -
V gene: TRBV28
J gene: TRBJ1-2

CDR3 protein: CATGDRVGEQYF
CDR3 DNA: TGTGCCACCGGGGACAGGGTGGGCGAGCAGTACTTC
D gene: TRBD1
clone size: -
V gene: TRBV6-5
J gene: TRBJ2-7

CDR3 protein: CASSLGPGRGNTIYF
CDR3 DNA: TGTGCCAGCAGTTTAGGCCCCGGCAGGGGAAACACCATATATTTT
D gene: -
clone size: once
V gene: TRBV28
J gene: TRBJ1-3

CDR3 protein: CASSWGGGRSREQYF
CDR3 DNA: TGTGCCAGCAGCTGGGGCGGGGGGAGGTCGAGGGAGCAGTACTTC
D gene: TRBD2
clone size: -
V gene: TRBV5-6
J gene: TRBJ2-7

CDR3 protein: CASSLKREVSYNEQFF
CDR3 DNA: TGTGCCAGCAGCTTGAAGCGGGAGGTCTCCTACAATGAGCAGTTCTTC
D gene: TRBD2
clone size: -
V gene: TRBV5-4
J gene: TRBJ2-1

CDR3 protein: CASSLSQGNSPLHF
CDR3 DNA: TGCGCCAGCAGCTTGAGTCAGGGAAATTCACCCCTCCACTTT
D gene: -
clone size: -
V gene: TRBV5-1
J gene: TRBJ1-6

CDR3 protein: CASSRGPRTQPQHF
CDR3 DNA: TGCGCCAGCAGTAGGGGCCCCAGGACCCAGCCCCAGCATTTT
D gene: -
clone size: -
V gene: TRBV10-2
J gene: TRBJ1-5

CDR3 protein: CASTDFLNTEAFF
CDR3 DNA: TGTGCCAGCACTGACTTCCTGAACACTGAAGCTTTCTTT
D gene: -
clone size: -
V gene: TRBV7-8
J gene: TRBJ1-1

CDR3 protein: CATSDALRGEQFF
CDR3 DNA: TGTGCCACCAGTGATGCTCTAAGGGGTGAGCAGTTCTTC
D gene: -
clone size: -
V gene: TRBV24-1
J gene: TRBJ2-1

CDR3 protein: CASSSPVWDRGLNNSPLHF
CDR3 DNA: TGTGCCAGCAGTTCTCCGGTGTGGGACAGGGGGCTTAATAATTCACCCCTCCACTTT
D gene: TRBD1
clone size: -
V gene: TRBV28
J gene: TRBJ1-6

CDR3 protein: CASSVRTGLSGNTIYF
CDR3 DNA: TGTGCCAGCAGCGTCAGGACAGGACTCTCTGGAAACACCATATATTTT
D gene: TRBD1
clone size: -
V gene: TRBV9
J gene: TRBJ1-3

CDR3 protein: CATSDPRGGGAVGNTQYF
CDR3 DNA: TGTGCCACCAGTGATCCCCGCGGGGGCGGGGCCGTGGGGAATACGCAGTATTTT
D gene: -
clone size: -
V gene: TRBV24-1
J gene: TRBJ2-3

CDR3 protein: CASSLNKGIENTEAFF
CDR3 DNA: TGTGCCAGCAGCTTAAACAAGGGGATAGAGAACACTGAAGCTTTCTTT
D gene: -
clone size: -
V gene: TRBV7-3
J gene: TRBJ1-1

CDR3 protein: CASSEGHHSNQPQHF
CDR3 DNA: TGTGCCAGCAGTGAGGGGCACCATAGCAATCAGCCCCAGCATTTT
D gene: -
clone size: -
V gene: TRBV2
J gene: TRBJ1-5

CDR3 protein: CAIRDSSNSNQPQHF
CDR3 DNA: TGTGCCATCAGGGACAGTTCCAATAGCAATCAGCCCCAGCATTTT
D gene: -
clone size: -
V gene: TRBV10-3
J gene: TRBJ1-5

CDR3 protein: CASSWTSGLYEQYF
CDR3 DNA: TGTGCCAGCAGTTGGACTAGCGGGCTATACGAGCAGTACTTC
D gene: TRBD2
clone size: -
V gene: TRBV28
J gene: TRBJ2-7

CDR3 protein: CASSKGDWVQPQHF
CDR3 DNA: TGTGCCAGCAGCAAAGGAGACTGGGTTCAGCCCCAGCATTTT
D gene: -
clone size: -
V gene: TRBV21-1
J gene: TRBJ1-5

CDR3 protein: CASSDRTGGGTQYF
CDR3 DNA: TGTGCCAGTAGTGACCGGACAGGGGGTGGTACGCAGTATTTT
D gene: TRBD1
clone size: -
V gene: TRBV19
J gene: TRBJ2-3

CDR3 protein: CASSREEGTSTNEKLFF
CDR3 DNA: TGCGCCAGCAGCCGGGAGGAAGGAACGTCAACTAATGAAAAACTGTTTTTT
D gene: -
clone size: few
V gene: TRBV4-1
J gene: TRBJ1-4

CDR3 protein: CASSQEFGQPGYSPLHF
CDR3 DNA: TGTGCCAGCAGCCAAGAATTCGGACAGCCAGGATATTCACCCCTCCACTTT
D gene: -
clone size: -
V gene: TRBV3-1/TRBV3-2
J gene: TRBJ1-6

CDR3 protein: CASSDRDSGGNTEAFF
CDR3 DNA: TGCGCCAGCAGCGACCGGGACAGCGGGGGGAACACTGAAGCTTTCTTT
D gene: TRBD1
clone size: -
V gene: TRBV5-1
J gene: TRBJ1-1

CDR3 protein: CASIGQGLEPQHF
CDR3 DNA: TGTGCCAGTATTGGACAGGGGTTGGAGCCCCAGCATTTT
D gene: TRBD1
clone size: few
V gene: TRBV19
J gene: TRBJ1-5

CDR3 protein: CASSLARGVYEQYF
CDR3 DNA: TGCGCCAGCAGCTTGGCTCGGGGAGTTTACGAGCAGTACTTC
D gene: -
clone size: few
V gene: TRBV5-1
J gene: TRBJ2-7

CDR3 protein: CASTWTGRDEKLFF
CDR3 DNA: TGTGCCAGCACCTGGACAGGGAGAGATGAAAAACTGTTTTTT
D gene: TRBD1
clone size: -
V gene: TRBV6-5
J gene: TRBJ1-4

CDR3 protein: CASSLDYGTDTQYF
CDR3 DNA: TGTGCCAGCAGCTTAGACTACGGCACAGATACGCAGTATTTT
D gene: -
clone size: -
V gene: TRBV7-2
J gene: TRBJ2-3

CDR3 protein: CSASPGGRADTQYF
CDR3 DNA: TGCAGTGCTAGTCCGGGGGGGCGCGCAGATACGCAGTATTTT
D gene: TRBD2
clone size: once
V gene: TRBV20-1
J gene: TRBJ2-3

CDR3 protein: CASMRIGGENYGYTF
CDR3 DNA: TGTGCCAGTATGAGGATCGGCGGGGAGAACTATGGCTACACCTTC
D gene: -
clone size: -
V gene: TRBV19
J gene: TRBJ1-2

CDR3 protein: CASSIHRGPGSGNTIYF
CDR3 DNA: TGTGCCAGTAGTATTCACAGGGGGCCCGGGTCTGGAAACACCATATATTTT
D gene: TRBD1
clone size: -
V gene: TRBV19
J gene: TRBJ1-3

CDR3 protein: CASSYGQGSYEQYF
CDR3 DNA: TGTGCCAGCAGTTACGGGCAGGGTAGCTACGAGCAGTACTTC
D gene: -
clone size: -
V gene: TRBV6-6
J gene: TRBJ2-7

CDR3 protein: CASNGQYNQPQHF
CDR3 DNA: TGTGCCAGCAATGGGCAGTACAATCAGCCCCAGCATTTT
D gene: -
clone size: once
V gene: TRBV2
J gene: TRBJ1-5

CDR3 protein: CAWSVFGQPMNTEAFF
CDR3 DNA: TGTGCCTGGAGTGTCTTCGGACAGCCGATGAACACTGAAGCTTTCTTT
D gene: -
clone size: -
V gene: TRBV30
J gene: TRBJ1-1

CDR3 protein: CASSLAGEPLHF
CDR3 DNA: TGTGCCAGCAGCTTGGCTGGGGAGCCCCTCCACTTT
D gene: -
clone size: -
V gene: TRBV5-4
J gene: TRBJ1-6

CDR3 protein: CASSLADRGSNSPLHF
CDR3 DNA: TGTGCCAGCAGCTTAGCGGACAGGGGATCTAATTCACCCCTCCACTTT
D gene: TRBD1
clone size: -
V gene: TRBV7-6
J gene: TRBJ1-6